This T cell receptor beta chain emerged from a study of T-cell reconstitution after alpha-beta-depleted transplantation in children. Study-level findings and limits: Newly made T cells mostly supplied T-cell counts and diversity one year after transplant.

Concerning this clonotype: What it binds is not known.

Unique molecular identifiers were built into the TCRbeta library. Using its own MiXCR run on the PCR reads, TCRdb lists one record per CDR3 protein. The sample lists hundreds of thousands of distinct CDR3 sequences; less than 15% were seen once. The TCR originated in a girl aged 2 to 9 with congenital amegakaryocytic thrombocytopenia, due to receive a stem cell transplant. The source was PBMCs, collected before TCRalphabeta/CD19-depleted stem cell transplant.

The CDR3 region has the DNA TGCGCCAGCAGCAACTCGGGACAGGTCCAAAACATTCAGTACTTC. It codes for CASSNSGQVQNIQYF. The rearrangement uses TRBV5-1 and TRBJ2-4; 8 bases line up with TRBD1. Germline V gene data show CDR1 as SGHRS and CDR2 as YFSETQ. The CDR3 runs to 15 residues. The V segment lost 4 bases and the J segment 5 bases; nucleotides outside the gene matches: 8.